The T cell receptor beta chain under discussion was sequenced for a study of CD8 T cells in Susac syndrome. Random hexamers served to reverse transcribe about 0.5 to 1 ug RNA. One entry per CDR3 protein, called by TCRdb with MiXCR from the immunoSEQ multiplex PCR reads. The sample holds 110,000 or so distinct CDR3 sequences, around 90% seen once. Germline V gene lookup returns CDR1 MNHEY and CDR2 SMNVEV (reference sequence). V dropped 7 bases and J dropped 3; count of bases not matched to a gene: 6. The CDR3 consists of 15 residues. Sequencing of TCR beta covered CD8+ and CD4+ T cells obtained from blood. The individuals used as controls were healthy donors who had been matched for both age and sex.

V is TRBV27 and J is TRBJ2-1; TRBD1 matches 10 bases. The sequence was collected from a human donor in good health. The source material was CD4+ T cells from PBMCs. The CDR3 loop reads CASTGGDRGYNEQFF. The DNA for the CDR3 is TGTGCCAGCACCGGAGGGGACAGGGGCTACAATGAGCAGTTCTTC.